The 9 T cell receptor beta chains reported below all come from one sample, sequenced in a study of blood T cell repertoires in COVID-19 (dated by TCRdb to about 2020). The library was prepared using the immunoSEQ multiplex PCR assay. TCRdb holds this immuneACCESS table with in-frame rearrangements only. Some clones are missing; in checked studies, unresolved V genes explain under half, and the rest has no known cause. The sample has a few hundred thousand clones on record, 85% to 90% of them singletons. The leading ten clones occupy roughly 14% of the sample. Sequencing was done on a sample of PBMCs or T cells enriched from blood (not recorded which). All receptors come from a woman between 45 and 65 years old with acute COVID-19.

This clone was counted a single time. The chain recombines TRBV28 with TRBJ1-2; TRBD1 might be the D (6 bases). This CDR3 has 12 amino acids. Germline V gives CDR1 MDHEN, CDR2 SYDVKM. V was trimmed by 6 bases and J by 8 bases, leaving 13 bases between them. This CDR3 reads CASRAGARGYTF. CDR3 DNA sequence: TGTGCCAGCAGAGCAGGGGCCCGGGGCTACACCTTC.

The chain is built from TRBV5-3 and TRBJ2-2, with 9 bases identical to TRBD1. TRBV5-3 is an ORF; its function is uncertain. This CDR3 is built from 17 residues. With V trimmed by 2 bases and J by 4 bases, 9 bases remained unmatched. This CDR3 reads CARSLHSQGASTGELFF. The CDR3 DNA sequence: TGTGCCAGAAGCTTACATTCACAGGGGGCGAGCACCGGGGAGCTGTTTTTT.

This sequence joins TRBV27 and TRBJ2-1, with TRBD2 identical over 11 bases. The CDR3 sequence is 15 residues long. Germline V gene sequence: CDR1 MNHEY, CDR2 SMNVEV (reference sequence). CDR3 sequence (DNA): TGTGCAACGCATAGACCGGGACTAGCGGACAATGAGCAGTTCTTC. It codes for CATHRPGLADNEQFF.

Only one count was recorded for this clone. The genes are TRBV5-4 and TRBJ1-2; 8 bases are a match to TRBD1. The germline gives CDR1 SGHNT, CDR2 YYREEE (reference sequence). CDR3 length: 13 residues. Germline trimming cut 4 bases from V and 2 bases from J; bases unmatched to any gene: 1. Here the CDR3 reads CASSRDRNYGYTF. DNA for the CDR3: TGTGCCAGCAGCCGGGACAGGAACTATGGCTACACCTTC.

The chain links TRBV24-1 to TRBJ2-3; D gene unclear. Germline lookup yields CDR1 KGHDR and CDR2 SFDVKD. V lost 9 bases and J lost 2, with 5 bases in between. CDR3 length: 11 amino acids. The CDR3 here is CATSYTDTQYF. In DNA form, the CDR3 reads TGTGCCACCTCCTACACAGATACGCAGTATTTT.

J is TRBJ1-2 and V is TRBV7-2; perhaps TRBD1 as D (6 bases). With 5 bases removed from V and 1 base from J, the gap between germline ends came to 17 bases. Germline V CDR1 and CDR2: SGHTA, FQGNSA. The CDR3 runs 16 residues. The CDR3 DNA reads TGTGCCAGCAGCCCCGGAGGACAGACCCGTAACTATGGCTACACCTTC. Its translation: CASSPGGQTRNYGYTF.

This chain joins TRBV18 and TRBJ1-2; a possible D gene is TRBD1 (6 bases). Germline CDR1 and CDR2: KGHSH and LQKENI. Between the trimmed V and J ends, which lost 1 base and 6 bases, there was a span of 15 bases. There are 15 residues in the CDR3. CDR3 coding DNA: TGTGCCAGCTCACCACGGACCCAGGGGATCCATGGCTACACCTTC. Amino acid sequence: CASSPRTQGIHGYTF.

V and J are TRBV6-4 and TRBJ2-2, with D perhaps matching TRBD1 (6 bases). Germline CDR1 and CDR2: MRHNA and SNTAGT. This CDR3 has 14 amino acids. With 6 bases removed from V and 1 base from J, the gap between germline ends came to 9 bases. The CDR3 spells CASSRTENTGELFF. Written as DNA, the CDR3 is TGTGCCAGCAGCCGGACAGAGAACACCGGGGAGCTGTTTTTT.

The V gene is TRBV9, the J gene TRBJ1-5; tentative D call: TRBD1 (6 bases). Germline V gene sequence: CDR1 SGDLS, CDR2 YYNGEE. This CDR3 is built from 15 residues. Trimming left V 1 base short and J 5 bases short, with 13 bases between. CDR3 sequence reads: CASSVSSGADQPQHF. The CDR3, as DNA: TGTGCCAGCAGCGTATCTTCAGGGGCCGATCAGCCCCAGCATTTT.